The 21 T cell receptor beta chains given below trace back to one sample, sequenced in a study of sequential checkpoint blockade in melanoma. The treatment here: randomized to nivolumab then ipilimumab (arm A) or the reverse (arm B). Clones were sequenced by immunoSEQ multiplex PCR, and TCRdb holds only the in-frame ones, with some missing. This table holds about 21,000 clones, around 80% found once. Sample: CD8+ T cells sorted from blood (inferred from file names), taken from a patient given nivolumab and ipilimumab in sequence. Receptor source: a human donor with melanoma.

The rearrangement joins TRBV14 to TRBJ2-7; D perhaps matches TRBD1 (5 bases). Germline V CDR1 and CDR2: SGHDN, FVKESK. Deletions cut 5 bases from V and 2 bases from J, with 10 bases between. The CDR3 covers 13 residues. CDR3 nucleotides: TGTGCCAGCAGCGGACATCCCACCTACGAGCAGTACTTC. It codes for CASSGHPTYEQYF.

The chain links TRBV28 to TRBJ2-5; D is undetermined. Germline V gene sequence: CDR1 MDHEN, CDR2 SYDVKM. The CDR3 totals 12 residues. V lost 3 bases to trimming and J lost 3 bases, with 5 bases between them. CDR3 sequence (DNA): TGTGCCAGCAGTTTCCCCGAAGAGACCCAGTACTTC. Protein sequence: CASSFPEETQYF.

V usage is TRBV4-1 and J usage is TRBJ1-1; 7 nucleotides line up with TRBD1. This CDR3 contains 14 residues. Germline lookup yields CDR1 MGHRA and CDR2 YSYEKL. The V segment lost 6 bases and the J segment 3 bases; nucleotides outside the gene matches: 7. The CDR3 here is CASSRQGEDTEAFF. CDR3 coding DNA: TGCGCCAGCAGTAGACAGGGCGAGGACACTGAAGCTTTCTTT.

V and J are TRBV18 and TRBJ2-7; unclear D gene. V dropped 3 bases and J dropped 4 bases, with 19 bases sitting between them. The CDR3 loop spans 16 amino acids. The germline V gene has CDR1 KGHSH and CDR2 LQKENI. The DNA of the CDR3 is TGTGCCAGCTCACCTTCTCCAGGTCAGGCCCCTTACGAGCAGTACTTC. Amino acids: CASSPSPGQAPYEQYF.

The chain uses TRBV4-3 and TRBJ1-2; 8 positions match TRBD1. The CDR3 has 15 amino acids. Losses at the gene ends were 4 bases for V and 4 bases for J; bases not matched to a gene: 8. Per the germline V gene, CDR1 is LGHNA and CDR2 is YSLEER. The DNA of the CDR3 is TGCGCCAGCAGCCCCCGACAGGGGAGGGGCTATGGCTACACCTTC. It encodes CASSPRQGRGYGYTF.

J is TRBJ1-5 and V is TRBV7-2; TRBD1 matches at 9 bases. Per germline, CDR1 SGHTA and CDR2 FQGNSA. The V and J ends lost 0 bases and 6 bases, in that order; junction bases with no gene match: 3. The CDR3 is 15 residues long. CDR3 protein: CASSLAGQGPQPQHF. CDR3 nucleotides: TGTGCCAGCAGCTTAGCAGGACAGGGGCCTCAGCCCCAGCATTTT.

For the CDR3, the DNA is TGTGCCAGCGCTGGGCTAGCGAGCACAGATACGCAGTATTTT. Its protein product is CASAGLASTDTQYF. The V call is TRBV27, the J call TRBJ2-3; weak D call: TRBD2 (6 bases). This CDR3 is built from 14 residues. With 8 bases removed from V and 0 bases from J, the gap between germline ends came to 12 bases. Germline loops: CDR1 MNHEY, CDR2 SMNVEV (reference sequence).

This CDR3 is CASSIDREGQGALYEKLFF. The CDR3 DNA reads as TGTGCCAGTAGTATAGATCGTGAGGGACAGGGGGCGTTATATGAAAAACTGTTTTTT. The chain recombines TRBV19 with TRBJ1-4, with 12 bases that match TRBD1. J was trimmed by 6 bases and V by 0 bases; bases with no gene match: 11. Germline lookup yields CDR1 LNHDA and CDR2 SQIVND (reference sequence). CDR3 length: 19 residues.

J is TRBJ2-7 and V is TRBV5-1, with a weak D call TRBD1 (6 bases). Looked up from germline, CDR1 is SGHRS and CDR2 is YFSETQ. The CDR3 totals 16 residues. V shed 6 bases and J shed 0 bases, with 19 bases lying between them. CDR3 in amino acids: CASTPYGQGSSYEQYF. The CDR3 DNA reads as TGCGCCAGCACCCCGTATGGGCAGGGGTCCTCCTACGAGCAGTACTTC.

This clone turned up a few times. The V gene is TRBV9, the J gene TRBJ2-7, with D possibly being TRBD1 (6 bases). The V end lost 0 bases, the J end lost 3 bases, and 13 bases lay between the germline ends. The CDR3 is 15 amino acids. CDR1 SGDLS and CDR2 YYNGEE come from the germline V gene. This chain's CDR3 is CASSVATGLGYEQYF. CDR3 coding DNA: TGTGCCAGCAGCGTAGCGACAGGCCTAGGCTACGAGCAGTACTTC.

J is TRBJ2-3 and V is TRBV11-2, with D possibly matching TRBD2 (11 bases). The V gene's germline CDR1 is SGHAT and CDR2 FQNNGV. This CDR3 is built from 19 residues. The ends were cut back, 4 bases at V and 5 bases at J, with 28 bases in the middle. CDR3: CASSWGQGYSGGAVDTQYF. DNA for the CDR3: TGTGCCAGCAGCTGGGGACAGGGGTATAGCGGGGGGGCTGTAGATACGCAGTATTTT.

In its sample, this clone was seen a few times. The rearrangement links TRBV19 to TRBJ2-5; the match to TRBD1 covers 9 bases. The J call is uncertain, as TRBJ2-7 better fits the DNA end. Looked up from germline, CDR1 is LNHDA and CDR2 is SQIVND (reference sequence). The length of the CDR3 is 15 residues. CDR3 nucleotides: TGTGCCAGTAGTATAGCGGACAGGGGTCGGTACGAGCAGTACTTC. This encodes CASSIADRGRYEQYF.

Notes on this clone: The junction shows a germline mismatch at one end, possibly a read error. The chain is built from TRBV28 and TRBJ2-1; TRBD1 might be the D (6 bases). Germline CDR1 and CDR2: MDHEN and SYDVKM. The CDR3 is 15 amino acids. In DNA, the CDR3 is TGTGCCAGCAGCCCCCATACAGGGCTCCACAATGGGCAGTTCTTC. Residues: CASSPHTGLHNGQFF.

V is TRBV28 and J is TRBJ1-5; D perhaps matches TRBD1 (6 bases). Trimming cost V 6 bases and J 2 bases, with 14 bases left between them. The germline V gene has CDR1 MDHEN and CDR2 SYDVKM. This CDR3 has 15 amino acids. The CDR3, as DNA: TGTGCCAGCAGAGCGGACAGCCAGGGCAATCAGCCCCAGCATTTT. This sequence encodes CASRADSQGNQPQHF.

The chain carries TRBV13 and TRBJ1-2; TRBD1 matches 11 bases. The CDR3 extends over 15 amino acids. Germline-derived CDR1 and CDR2 are PRHDT and FYEKMQ (reference sequence). V lost 6 bases and J lost 3; bases outside the gene matches: 6. CDR3 in DNA: TGTGCCAGCAGTTGGACAGGGGGCGCGGACTATGGCTACACCTTC. This sequence encodes CASSWTGGADYGYTF.

The chain uses TRBV27 and TRBJ2-7; D is possibly TRBD2 (6 bases). This CDR3 spans 15 amino acids. Trimming took 5 bases from V and 3 from J, leaving 17 bases between them. The germline CDR1 and CDR2 sequences are MNHEY and SMNVEV (reference sequence). CDR3 DNA sequence: TGTGCCAGCAGTCCTTCCGGTGGAGGGTTCTACGAGCAGTACTTC. This codes for CASSPSGGGFYEQYF.

The CDR3 DNA is TGTGCCAGCAGCGCTGGGGGGGAATCGGCAGGAGTCCTTAAAGCTTTCTTT. Amino acid sequence: CASSAGGESAGVLKAFF. The chain combines TRBV9 with TRBJ1-1; maybe TRBD1 (5 bases). V was trimmed by 3 bases and J by 9 bases, leaving 27 bases between them. This CDR3 comprises 17 residues. Germline V lookup: CDR1 SGDLS, CDR2 YYNGEE. The whole variable domain, filled in from reference TRBV9 and TRBJ1-1, reads DSGVTQTPKHLITATGQRVTLRCSPRSGDLSVYWYQQSLDQGLQFLIQYYNGEERAKGNILERFSAQQFPDLHSELNLSSLELGDSALYFCASSAGGESAGVLKAFFGQGTRLTVV.

The gene calls are TRBV7-9 and TRBJ1-6; 8 nucleotides line up with TRBD1. Germline V lookup: CDR1 SEHNR, CDR2 FQNEAQ (reference sequence). This CDR3 region has 17 residues. The V gene end was trimmed by 5 bases and the J gene end by 2 bases; junction bases not matched to a gene: 8. CDR3 amino acids: CASSPGQGSAYNSPLHF. In DNA form, the CDR3 reads TGTGCCAGCAGCCCCGGACAGGGAAGCGCCTATAATTCACCCCTCCACTTT.

A few counts support this clone. The J gene is TRBJ1-4, the V gene TRBV4-3; possible D gene TRBD1, 5 bases. The CDR3 covers 17 residues. Trimming left V 0 bases short and J 3 bases short, with 14 bases between. Germline V CDR1 and CDR2: LGHNA, YSLEER. Here the CDR3 reads CASSQEGAWDSNEKLFF. CDR3 DNA sequence: TGCGCCAGCAGCCAAGAAGGGGCTTGGGACTCTAATGAAAAACTGTTTTTT.

J is TRBJ2-5 and V is TRBV9, with 7 bases aligning to TRBD2. Germline loops: CDR1 SGDLS, CDR2 YYNGEE. The CDR3 has 17 amino acids. Trimming at V came to 3 bases and at J to 5 bases, leaving 16 bases not matched to a gene. The DNA for the CDR3 is TGTGCCAGCAGCGCACCCTCCGGACTAGGGCTTGGTGAGACCCAGTACTTC. This encodes CASSAPSGLGLGETQYF.

The chain has TRBV9 and TRBJ2-1; tentatively, D is TRBD2 (6 bases). CDR1 and CDR2 from the germline V gene are SGDLS and YYNGEE. V was pared by 2 bases and J by 5 bases, with 23 bases between. The CDR3 consists of 18 residues. The CDR3 sequence is CASSVRRGEDLSNNEQFF. CDR3 in DNA: TGTGCCAGCAGCGTCAGAAGAGGGGAGGACCTGAGTAACAATGAGCAGTTCTTC.